The 16 T cell receptor beta chains listed next were all sequenced from one sample in a study of cytomegalovirus exposure and HLA in healthy donors. Researchers ran the PCR with 60 Vbeta and 13 Jbeta primers. Assay: immunoSEQ multiplex PCR; the TCRdb copy retains only in-frame clones and omits some. The sample has some 150,000 clones; over 60% are singletons. The sample was PBMCs. These receptors came from a woman in her twenties or thirties in good health and CMV-seronegative.

The DNA of the CDR3 is TGTGCCAGCACTGGAACTAGCGGCTCCTACGAGCAGTACTTC. Residues: CASTGTSGSYEQYF. The chain recombines TRBV6-1 with TRBJ2-7; TRBD2 matches 8 bases. The CDR3 is 14 residues long. The V gene end was trimmed by 7 bases and the J gene end by 0 bases; junction bases not matched to a gene: 5. Germline V gives CDR1 MNHNS, CDR2 SASEGT.

This clone was recorded only once. For the CDR3, the DNA is TGTGCCAGCTCACCACTTTCCCTACTAGCGGGGGCCGCGAAGGCAGATACGCAGTATTTT. Translation: CASSPLSLLAGAAKADTQYF. This rearrangement joins TRBV18 to TRBJ2-3; 11 bases line up with TRBD2. Per the germline V gene, CDR1 is KGHSH and CDR2 is LQKENI. With 1 base clipped from V and 4 bases from J, the junction kept 16 bases outside the gene matches. This CDR3 is 20 amino acids long.

Worth noting for this clone: The sample contains more than one DNA sequence encoding this CDR3. The rearrangement links TRBV6-4 to TRBJ1-2; unclear D gene. The V gene's germline CDR1 is MRHNA and CDR2 SNTAGT. The CDR3 has 11 residues. Trimming pared 0 bases from V and 7 bases from J, leaving 3 bases between. The CDR3 bases are TGTGCCAGCAGTGACTCTCGTGGCTACACCTTC. As protein: CASSDSRGYTF.

The V and J genes are TRBV5-8 and TRBJ2-1; 12 nucleotides agree with TRBD2. Trimming took 3 bases from V and 8 from J; bases not matched to a gene: 9. Germline V gene sequence: CDR1 SGHTS, CDR2 YDEGEE. This CDR3 has 16 residues. This CDR3 is CASSWGWTSGKDEQFF. The CDR3 nucleotides are TGTGCCAGCAGCTGGGGCTGGACTAGCGGGAAGGATGAGCAGTTCTTC.

V is TRBV5-4 and J is TRBJ2-1; D is ambiguous. This CDR3 region has 15 residues. V lost 0 bases, J lost 7 bases, and 14 bases lay in between. Germline-derived CDR1 and CDR2 are SGHNT and YYREEE (reference sequence). The CDR3 coding sequence is TGTGCCAGCAGCTTGGCCGGTCGACTCCAGAATGAGCAGTTCTTC. Translating it yields CASSLAGRLQNEQFF.

The rearrangement joins TRBV2 to TRBJ2-1; D is perhaps TRBD2 (7 bases). This CDR3 has 12 residues. V dropped 1 base and J dropped 15 bases, with 13 bases sitting between them. Germline-derived CDR1 and CDR2 are SNHLY and FYNNEI. For the CDR3, the DNA is TGTGCCAGCAGTGAAGAAGGGGGGGTAGGGTTCTTC. As protein: CASSEEGGVGFF.

This chain uses TRBV30 with TRBJ2-7, with 8 bases aligning to TRBD2. The CDR3 is 13 residues long. In germline, CDR1 is GTSNPN, CDR2 SVGIG (reference sequence). V shed 7 bases, J shed 5 bases, and the junction held 10 bases outside the gene matches. The CDR3 DNA reads TGTGCCTATACGAGCGGGGGTGCCAACGAGCAGTACTTC. Protein product: CAYTSGGANEQYF.

The rearrangement uses TRBV6-5 and TRBJ1-5, with D unresolved. Germline loops: CDR1 MNHEY, CDR2 SVGAGI. The germline V and J ends were trimmed by 3 bases and 3 bases, with 6 bases remaining between them. The CDR3 runs 13 residues. The CDR3 region has the DNA TGTGCCAGCAGTTATGGAGTCAATCAGCCCCAGCATTTT. This gives the protein CASSYGVNQPQHF.

This chain uses TRBV5-4 with TRBJ2-3; 7 nucleotides agree with TRBD1. The germline gives CDR1 SGHNT, CDR2 YYREEE (reference sequence). The CDR3 covers 15 residues. V gave up 5 bases and J gave up 3 bases; unmatched junction bases: 9. The CDR3 region is CASRPQGLGTDTQYF. For the CDR3, the DNA is TGTGCCAGCAGACCACAGGGGTTAGGGACAGATACGCAGTATTTT.

This chain joins TRBV2 and TRBJ2-2; possible D gene TRBD2, 5 bases. Germline-derived CDR1 and CDR2 are SNHLY and FYNNEI. V lost 6 bases to trimming and J lost 2 bases, with 10 bases between them. The CDR3 is 14 residues long. CDR3 coding DNA: TGTGCCAGCAGATGGGGAGTCAACACCGGGGAGCTGTTTTTT. It specifies CASRWGVNTGELFF.

The chain recombines TRBV16 with TRBJ1-6, with D unclear. V shed 0 bases and J shed 8 bases, with 8 bases lying between them. From germline, CDR1 is KGHSY and CDR2 FQNENV. The CDR3 loop spans 14 amino acids. Written as DNA, the CDR3 is TGTGCCAGCAGCCAATCGCCCAGTGATTCACCCCTCCACTTT. The encoded protein is CASSQSPSDSPLHF.

The chain is built from TRBV4-3 and TRBJ1-1, with TRBD1 matching over 11 bases. Trimming cost V 3 bases and J 1 base; bases outside gene matches: 1. In germline, CDR1 is LGHNA, CDR2 YSLEER. The CDR3 extends over 15 amino acids. CDR3 coding DNA: TGCGCCAGCAGCCAGGACAGGGGGCCGAACACTGAAGCTTTCTTT. Translating it yields CASSQDRGPNTEAFF.

The chain has TRBV28 and TRBJ2-7; weak D call: TRBD2 (6 bases). The V and J ends lost 7 bases and 2 bases respectively, with 21 bases between them. This CDR3 region has 16 residues. Germline V gives CDR1 MDHEN, CDR2 SYDVKM. CDR3 sequence reads: CASKRIAGTLPYEQYF. The CDR3 DNA follows: TGTGCCAGCAAGAGGATCGCGGGGACCCTCCCCTACGAGCAGTACTTC.

This sequence joins TRBV6-5 and TRBJ1-1, with D possibly matching TRBD1 (6 bases). Trimming removed 6 bases at V and 0 bases at J, with 11 bases between. The CDR3 length is 14 residues. Germline V gene data show CDR1 as MNHEY and CDR2 as SVGAGI. CDR3 sequence (DNA): TGTGCCAGCAGGTCAGGGGATTTGAACACTGAAGCTTTCTTT. Protein: CASRSGDLNTEAFF.

This sequence joins TRBV7-3 and TRBJ2-1; tentative D call: TRBD1 (6 bases). Germline CDR1 and CDR2: SGHTA and FQGTGA. This CDR3 has 16 amino acids. Trimming removed 5 bases at V and 4 bases at J, with 18 bases between. CDR3 sequence reads: CASSTRPGTPYNEQFF. The CDR3 nucleotides read TGTGCCAGCAGCACCCGCCCCGGGACACCTTACAATGAGCAGTTCTTC.

V and J are TRBV28 and TRBJ2-3, with 9 bases matching TRBD1. The V segment lost 4 bases and the J segment 4 bases; nucleotides outside the gene matches: 9. The CDR3 contains 16 residues. Germline CDR1 reads MDHEN; CDR2 reads SYDVKM. CDR3 sequence: CASSSGQGYLADTQYF. The CDR3 coding sequence is TGTGCCAGCAGTTCTGGACAGGGGTATTTAGCAGATACGCAGTATTTT.